This is a list of T cell receptor beta chains from one sample in a study of CDR3 diversity in severe acne. TCRdb recomputed calls from the PCR reads with MiXCR, one row per CDR3 protein. The data contain roughly 100,000 distinct CDR3 sequences, roughly half of them singletons. Material: blood. The receptors derive from a male donor with acne. The CDR3 runs from the conserved cysteine through the conserved F or W. Each record gives: D gene, V gene, J gene, clone size, CDR3 DNA, CDR3 protein. The D gene is left open where the match is weak. Only some rows state a clone size, as once, few, many or a class for expanded clones.

TRBD2	TRBV7-7	TRBJ2-7	few	TGTGCTAGCAGCGGACGGGGGGGACTAGCGGGAAAGAACGAGCAGTACTTC	CASSGRGGLAGKNEQYF
-	TRBV28	TRBJ2-7	-	TGTGCCAGCAGTTTATTAAGTTACGAGCAGTACTTC	CASSLLSYEQYF
-	TRBV12-3/TRBV12-4	TRBJ1-1	-	TGTGCCATACAACACCCGTCGGGGGCAAGTCGAGCTTTCTTT	CAIQHPSGASRAFF
-	TRBV4-3	TRBJ2-7	-	TGCGCCAGCAGCCAGGGGCTCTCCTACTACGAGCAGTACTTC	CASSQGLSYYEQYF
-	TRBV20-1	TRBJ1-5	-	TGCAGTGCACAAAGGACGGATAGCAATCAGCCCCAGCATTTT	CSAQRTDSNQPQHF
TRBD2	TRBV6-6	TRBJ2-1	-	TGTGCCAGCAGTCCCGCCCGGGGGGGCAATGAGCAGTTCTTC	CASSPARGGNEQFF
-	TRBV4-2	TRBJ1-1	-	TGTGCCAGCAGCTCCCGTAGTTACACTGAAGCTTTCTTT	CASSSRSYTEAFF
-	TRBV7-9	TRBJ1-2	-	TGTGCCAGCAGCACCAGAGGACACTCTAACTATGGCTGCACCTTC	CASSTRGHSNYGCTF
-	TRBV15	TRBJ2-7	-	TGTGCCACCAGCAGGGACCTAGTCTCCTACGAGCAGTACTTC	CATSRDLVSYEQYF
TRBD2	TRBV19	TRBJ2-2	once	TGTACCAGTAGTAGGTTCGTGCGGGAGGCCGGGGAGCTGTTTTTT	CTSSRFVREAGELFF
TRBD2	TRBV6-4	TRBJ2-3	many	TGTGCCAGCAGTGACTCGGGGACTAGCGGGAGCGATACGCAGTATTTT	CASSDSGTSGSDTQYF
-	TRBV9	TRBJ1-2	-	TGTGCCAGCAGCTCCGAGGGGAACTATGGCTACACCTTC	CASSSEGNYGYTF
TRBD1	TRBV25-1	TRBJ2-5	-	TGTGCCAGCAGCGGACAGGGACGGCGCGAGACCCAGTACTTC	CASSGQGRRETQYF
-	TRBV5-6	TRBJ1-1	-	TGTGCCAGCAGCTTGTTGGGAGGGGGGATGAACACTGAAGCTTTCTTT	CASSLLGGGMNTEAFF
TRBD2	TRBV7-6	TRBJ2-3	many	TGTGCCAGCAGCTTAGGGACTAGCGGGCGATCGGATACGCAGTATTTT	CASSLGTSGRSDTQYF
-	TRBV7-6	TRBJ1-1	-	TGTGCCAGCAGCAGCAGGACCGCGGACACTGAAGCTTTCTTT	CASSSRTADTEAFF
TRBD1	TRBV24-1	TRBJ2-5	-	TGTGCCAGCTCGACAGGGGGGGAAGAGACCCAGTACTTC	CASSTGGEETQYF
-	TRBV24-1	TRBJ1-2	many	TGTGCCACCAGTCCCGGGGGAGTTGGCTACACCTTC	CATSPGGVGYTF
TRBD1	TRBV20-1	TRBJ1-2	-	TGCAGTGCCGGGACAGGGGGTAGCGGTGGCTACACCTTC	CSAGTGGSGGYTF
TRBD2	TRBV20-1	TRBJ2-7	-	TGCAGTGCCCCTAGCGGGAGGGCCTACGAGCAGTACTTC	CSAPSGRAYEQYF
-	TRBV20-1	TRBJ2-5	-	-	CSTREDGEKLFFGSGTKETQYF
TRBD1	TRBV20-1	TRBJ1-1	-	TGCAGTGCTAGAGATGACAGGGGGCTCACTGAAGCTTTCTTT	CSARDDRGLTEAFF
-	TRBV28	TRBJ2-7	-	TGTGCCAGCCGTTTAAGAGGGAAGTCCCCGCAGCACTTC	CASRLRGKSPQHF
-	TRBV2	TRBJ1-5	once	TGTGCCAGCAGTGAAGGACCTTGGGGTCAGCCCCAGCATTTT	CASSEGPWGQPQHF
-	TRBV29-1	TRBJ2-1	many	TGCAGCGTTGCCCCGGACCATGAGCAGTTCTTC	CSVAPDHEQFF
-	TRBV13	TRBJ1-3	-	TGTGCCAGCAGCTTAAGGACTTCCGGAAACACCATATATTTT	CASSLRTSGNTIYF
-	TRBV5-5	TRBJ1-1	-	TGTGCCAGCAGCTCAGCCTCTGGAAACACTGAAGCTTTCTTT	CASSSASGNTEAFF
-	TRBV15	TRBJ2-5	-	TGTGCCACCAGCTCCCTGCTGGGGGAGACCCAGTACTTC	CATSSLLGETQYF
-	TRBV20-1	TRBJ1-1	few	TGCAGTCGCAGTAAAGGGGGGAACACTGAAGCTCTCTTT	CSRSKGGNTEALF
-	TRBV6-2/TRBV6-3	TRBJ2-1	many	TGTGCCAGCAGTCGATTACGGTACAATGAGCAGTTCTTC	CASSRLRYNEQFF
TRBD2	TRBV10-2	TRBJ2-7	-	TGCGCCAGCACGGATCTAGCGGGAAACGAGCAGTACTTC	CASTDLAGNEQYF
-	TRBV7-7	TRBJ1-1	few	TGTGCTAGCAGCCACAGAGCGAACACTGAAGCTTTCTTT	CASSHRANTEAFF
TRBD2	TRBV4-3	TRBJ2-5	-	TGCGCCAGCAGACGGACTAGCGGGAGTATCGAGACCCAGTACTTC	CASRRTSGSIETQYF
TRBD2	TRBV25-1	TRBJ2-7	-	TGTGCCACCAGCACCACTAGCGGGATGTCCTACGAGCAGTACTTC	CATSTTSGMSYEQYF
-	TRBV5-1	TRBJ2-3	-	TGCGCCAGCAGCTTGGAGCAGGGCGTTAGCACAGATACGCAGTATTTT	CASSLEQGVSTDTQYF
TRBD2	TRBV10-3	TRBJ2-7	few	TGTGCCATCAGTGAAACTAGCGGGGGTACCTACGAGCAGTACTTC	CAISETSGGTYEQYF
TRBD2	TRBV28	TRBJ2-5	-	TGTGCCAGCAGTTGGAGAGCACTAGCGGGATCGGTGGAGACCCAGTACTTC	CASSWRALAGSVETQYF
TRBD2	TRBV7-2	TRBJ2-1	many	TGTGCCAGCAGCTTCAGTAGCGGGAACGGCGAGTTCTTC	CASSFSSGNGEFF
-	TRBV5-4	TRBJ2-7	-	TGTGCCAGCAGCTTTGGCACCTCTGGCGAGCAGTACTTC	CASSFGTSGEQYF
TRBD1	TRBV24-1	TRBJ1-6	-	TGTGCCACCAGTGATTTCGACGCGGACAGGAGACCCCTCCACTTT	CATSDFDADRRPLHF
TRBD1	TRBV20-1	TRBJ2-6	many	TGCAGTGCGCAGCCAGGGGGATCTGGGGCCAACGTCCTGACTTTC	CSAQPGGSGANVLTF
-	TRBV2	TRBJ1-2	-	TGTGCCAGCAAAGGACAGAACAACTATGGCTACACCTTC	CASKGQNNYGYTF
-	TRBV24-1	TRBJ1-5	once	TGTGCCACCAGTGATTTGTTTGGGCCCCAGCATTTT	CATSDLFGPQHF
TRBD1	TRBV24-1	TRBJ2-7	-	TGTGCCACCAGCTCGGCCACAGGGGCGATCTACGAGCAGTACTTC	CATSSATGAIYEQYF
-	TRBV7-6	TRBJ2-7	-	TGTGCCAGCAGCTCATCAGCGGCTAGCACCTACAGGCAGTACTTC	CASSSSAASTYRQYF